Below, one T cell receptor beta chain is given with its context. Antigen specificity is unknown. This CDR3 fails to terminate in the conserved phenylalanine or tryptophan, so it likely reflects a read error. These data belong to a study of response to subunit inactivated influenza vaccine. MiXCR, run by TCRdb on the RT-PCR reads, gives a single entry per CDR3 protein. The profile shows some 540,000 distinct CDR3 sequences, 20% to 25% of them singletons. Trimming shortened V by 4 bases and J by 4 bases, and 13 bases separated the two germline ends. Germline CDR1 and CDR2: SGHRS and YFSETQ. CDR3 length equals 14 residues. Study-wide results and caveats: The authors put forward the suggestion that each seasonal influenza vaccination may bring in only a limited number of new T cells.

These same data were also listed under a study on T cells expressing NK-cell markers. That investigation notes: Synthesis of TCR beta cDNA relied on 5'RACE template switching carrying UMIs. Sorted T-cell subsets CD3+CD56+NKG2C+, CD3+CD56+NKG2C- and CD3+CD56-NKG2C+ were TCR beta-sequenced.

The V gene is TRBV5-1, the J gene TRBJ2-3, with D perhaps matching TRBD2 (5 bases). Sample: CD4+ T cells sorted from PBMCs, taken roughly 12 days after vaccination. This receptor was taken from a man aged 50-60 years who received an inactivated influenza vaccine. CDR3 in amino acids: CASSPSPRADTQYL. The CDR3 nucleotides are TGCGCCAGCAGCCCTAGCCCCAGAGCAGATACGCAGTATCTT.